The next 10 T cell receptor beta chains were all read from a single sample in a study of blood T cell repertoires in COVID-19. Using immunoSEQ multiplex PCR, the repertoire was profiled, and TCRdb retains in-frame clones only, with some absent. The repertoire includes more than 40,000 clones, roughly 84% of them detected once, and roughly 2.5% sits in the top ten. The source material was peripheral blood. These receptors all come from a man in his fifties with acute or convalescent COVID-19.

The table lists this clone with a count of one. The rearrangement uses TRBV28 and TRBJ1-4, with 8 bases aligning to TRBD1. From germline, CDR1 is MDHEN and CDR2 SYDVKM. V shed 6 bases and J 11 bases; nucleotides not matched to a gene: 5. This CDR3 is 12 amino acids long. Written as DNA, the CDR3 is TGTGCCAGCAGCCGGGACAGGCAGAAACTGTTTTTT. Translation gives CASSRDRQKLFF. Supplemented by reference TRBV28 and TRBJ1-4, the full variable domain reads DVKVTQSSRYLVKRTGEKVFLECVQDMDHENMFWYRQDPGLGLRLIYFSYDVKMKEKGDIPEGYSVSREKKERFSLILESASTNQTSMYLCASSRDRQKLFFGSGTQLSVL.

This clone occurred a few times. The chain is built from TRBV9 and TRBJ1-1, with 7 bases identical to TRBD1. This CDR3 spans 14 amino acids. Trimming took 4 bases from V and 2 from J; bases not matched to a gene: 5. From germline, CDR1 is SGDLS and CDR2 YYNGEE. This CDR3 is CASSRGQANTEAFF. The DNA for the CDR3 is TGTGCCAGCAGCCGTGGACAGGCCAACACTGAAGCTTTCTTT.

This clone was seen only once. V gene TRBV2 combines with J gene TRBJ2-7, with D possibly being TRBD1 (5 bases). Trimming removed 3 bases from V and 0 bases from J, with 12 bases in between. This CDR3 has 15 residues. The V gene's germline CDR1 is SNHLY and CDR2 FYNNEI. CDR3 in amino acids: CASSDPQGNSYEQYF. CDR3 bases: TGTGCCAGCAGTGACCCGCAGGGCAACTCCTACGAGCAGTACTTC.

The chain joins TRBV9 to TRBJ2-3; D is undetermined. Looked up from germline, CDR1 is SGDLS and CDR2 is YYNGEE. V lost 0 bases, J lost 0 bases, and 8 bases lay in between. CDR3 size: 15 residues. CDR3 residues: CASSVGGSSTDTQYF. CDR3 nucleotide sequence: TGTGCCAGCAGCGTAGGAGGCTCTAGCACAGATACGCAGTATTTT.

Written as DNA, the CDR3 is TGTGCCAGCAGTGAATTGAGGACTAGCGGGAGGTATGAGCAGTTCTTC. Encoded protein: CASSELRTSGRYEQFF. The rearrangement joins TRBV2 to TRBJ2-1; 14 bases line up with TRBD2. Germline V CDR1 and CDR2: SNHLY, FYNNEI. This CDR3 is 16 amino acids long. V gave up 2 bases and J gave up 8 bases; unmatched junction bases: 5.

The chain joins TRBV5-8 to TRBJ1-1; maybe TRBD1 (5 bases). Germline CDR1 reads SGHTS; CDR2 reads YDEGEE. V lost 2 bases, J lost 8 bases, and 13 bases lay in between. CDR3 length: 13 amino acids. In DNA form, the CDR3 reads TGTGCCAGCAGCTTCTTAGACAGCGAAGAAGCTTTCTTT. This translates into CASSFLDSEEAFF.

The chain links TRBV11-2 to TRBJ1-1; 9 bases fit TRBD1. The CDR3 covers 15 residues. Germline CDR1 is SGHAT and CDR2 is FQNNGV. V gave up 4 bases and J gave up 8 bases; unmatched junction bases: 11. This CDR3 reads CASSSPGQGFKEAFF. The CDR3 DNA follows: TGTGCCAGCAGCTCACCGGGACAGGGATTCAAGGAAGCTTTCTTT. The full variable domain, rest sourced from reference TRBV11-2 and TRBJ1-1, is EAGVAQSPRYKIIEKRQSVAFWCNPISGHATLYWYQQILGQGPKLLIQFQNNGVVDDSQLPKDRFSAERLKGVDSTLKIQPAKLEDSAVYLCASSSPGQGFKEAFFGQGTRLTVV.

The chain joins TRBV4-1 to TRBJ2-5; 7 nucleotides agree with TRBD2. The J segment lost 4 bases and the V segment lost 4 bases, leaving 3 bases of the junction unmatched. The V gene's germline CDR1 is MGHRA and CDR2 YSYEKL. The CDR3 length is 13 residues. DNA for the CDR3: TGCGCCAGCAGCCTGGGGGGGTCAGAGACCCAGTACTTC. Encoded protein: CASSLGGSETQYF.

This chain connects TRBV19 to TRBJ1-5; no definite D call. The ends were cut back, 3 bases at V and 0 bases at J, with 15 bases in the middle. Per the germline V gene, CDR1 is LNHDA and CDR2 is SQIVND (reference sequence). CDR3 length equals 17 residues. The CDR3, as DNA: TGTGCCAGTAGTATTTTCCCCACAGACTATAGCAATCAGCCCCAGCATTTT. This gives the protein CASSIFPTDYSNQPQHF.

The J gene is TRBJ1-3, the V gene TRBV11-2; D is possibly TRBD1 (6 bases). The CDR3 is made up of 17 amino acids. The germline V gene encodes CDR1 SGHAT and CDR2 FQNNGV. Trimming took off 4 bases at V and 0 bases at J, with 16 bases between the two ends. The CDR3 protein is CASSSFRGPRSGNTIYF. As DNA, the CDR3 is TGTGCCAGCAGCTCCTTCAGGGGACCCCGCTCTGGAAACACCATATATTTT.